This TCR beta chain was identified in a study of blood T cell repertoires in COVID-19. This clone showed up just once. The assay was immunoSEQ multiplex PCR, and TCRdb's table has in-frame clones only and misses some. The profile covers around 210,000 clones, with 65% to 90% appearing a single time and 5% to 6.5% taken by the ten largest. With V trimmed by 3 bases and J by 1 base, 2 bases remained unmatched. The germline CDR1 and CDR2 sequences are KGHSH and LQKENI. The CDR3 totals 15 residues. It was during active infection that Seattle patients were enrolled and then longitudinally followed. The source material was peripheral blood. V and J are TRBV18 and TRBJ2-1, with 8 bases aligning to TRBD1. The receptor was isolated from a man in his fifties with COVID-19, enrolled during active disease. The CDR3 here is CASSPRTGSYNEQFF. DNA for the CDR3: TGTGCCAGCTCACCTCGGACAGGGTCCTACAATGAGCAGTTCTTC.